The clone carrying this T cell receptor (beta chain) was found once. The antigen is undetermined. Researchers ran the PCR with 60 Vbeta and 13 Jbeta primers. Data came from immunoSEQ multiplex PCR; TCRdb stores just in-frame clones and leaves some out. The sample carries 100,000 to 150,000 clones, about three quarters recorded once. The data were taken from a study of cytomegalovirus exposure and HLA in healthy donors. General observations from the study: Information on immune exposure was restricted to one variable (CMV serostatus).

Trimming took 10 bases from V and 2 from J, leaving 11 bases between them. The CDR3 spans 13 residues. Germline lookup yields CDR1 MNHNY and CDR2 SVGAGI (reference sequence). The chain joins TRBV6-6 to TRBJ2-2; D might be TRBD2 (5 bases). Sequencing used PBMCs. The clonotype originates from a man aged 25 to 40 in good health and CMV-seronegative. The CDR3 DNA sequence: TGTGCCATACGAGGGCCCAACACCGGGGAGCTGTTTTTT. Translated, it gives CAIRGPNTGELFF.